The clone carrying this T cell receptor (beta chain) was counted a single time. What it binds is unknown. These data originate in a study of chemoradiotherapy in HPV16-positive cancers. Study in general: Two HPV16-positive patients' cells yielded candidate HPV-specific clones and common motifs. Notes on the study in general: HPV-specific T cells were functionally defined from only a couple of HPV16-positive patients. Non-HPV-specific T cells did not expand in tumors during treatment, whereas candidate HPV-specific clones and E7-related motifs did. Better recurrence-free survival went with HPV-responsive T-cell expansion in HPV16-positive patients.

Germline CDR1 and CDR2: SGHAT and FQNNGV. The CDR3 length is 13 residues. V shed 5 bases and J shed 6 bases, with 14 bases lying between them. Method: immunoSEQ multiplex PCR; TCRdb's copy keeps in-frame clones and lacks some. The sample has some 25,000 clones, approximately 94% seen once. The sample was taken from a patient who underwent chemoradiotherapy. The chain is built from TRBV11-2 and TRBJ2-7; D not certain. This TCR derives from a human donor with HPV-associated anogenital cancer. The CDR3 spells CASSLITRSEQYF. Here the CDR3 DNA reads TGTGCCAGCAGCCTCATTACCAGGTCCGAGCAGTACTTC.